These 18 T cell receptor beta chains came from one sample sequenced in a study of CD8+ T cells in alopecia areata. Once RNA had been extracted, it was reverse transcribed into cDNA to act as the sequencing template. Clones were sequenced by immunoSEQ multiplex PCR, and TCRdb holds only the in-frame ones, with some missing. The sample carries 150,000 to 250,000 clones, more than 55% recorded once. Specified treatment: oral pan-JAK inhibitor, 5-10 mg twice daily. This specimen consisted of CD4+ T cells sorted from blood, obtained at week 4, from a patient treated with tofacitinib. These receptors were taken from a human donor with alopecia areata.

Worth noting for this clone: Because the CDR3 is missing its conserved closing phenylalanine or tryptophan, this is likely a read error. The chain joins TRBV9 to TRBJ1-1; D ambiguous. The CDR3 consists of 13 residues. V was pared by 0 bases and J by 6 bases, with 9 bases between. CDR1 is SGDLS and CDR2 is YYNGEE in the germline V gene. The CDR3 here is CASSVGSGAEAFL. As DNA, the CDR3 is TGTGCCAGCAGCGTAGGGTCCGGGGCTGAAGCTTTCCTT.

The chain combines TRBV6-5 with TRBJ2-3; the D gene is possibly TRBD2 (5 bases). Germline CDR1 is MNHEY and CDR2 is SVGAGI. Trimming removed 4 bases from V and 6 bases from J, with 8 bases in between. This CDR3 comprises 12 residues. CDR3 nucleotide sequence: TGTGCCAGCAGTTTTAGAGGGGATACGCAGTATTTT. This encodes CASSFRGDTQYF.

This clone was counted between two and nine times. The V call is TRBV29-1, the J call TRBJ2-5; maybe TRBD1 (6 bases). The CDR3 is 11 amino acids. The V end was cut by 4 bases, the J end by 5 bases, with 8 bases between. In germline, CDR1 is SQVTM, CDR2 ANQGSEA. CDR3 region: CSVGQAETQYF. Written as DNA, the CDR3 is TGCAGCGTTGGACAGGCGGAGACCCAGTACTTC.

The table lists this clone with many counts. The chain has TRBV28 and TRBJ2-7; 14 bases are shared with TRBD2. Germline-derived CDR1 and CDR2 are MDHEN and SYDVKM. The CDR3 spans 17 residues. V shed 6 bases, J shed 0 bases, and the junction held 7 bases outside the gene matches. The CDR3 loop is CASRPGLAGGYSYEQYF. CDR3 nucleotide sequence: TGTGCCAGCAGGCCCGGACTAGCGGGGGGATACTCCTACGAGCAGTACTTC.

The chain combines TRBV25-1 with TRBJ1-1; 10 bases match TRBD1. This CDR3 is 16 amino acids long. Trimming cost V 6 bases and J 0 bases; bases outside gene matches: 7. CDR1 is MGHDK and CDR2 is SYGVNS in the germline V gene. The CDR3 loop reads CASRKDRGFLNTEAFF. CDR3 coding DNA: TGTGCCAGCAGAAAGGACAGGGGGTTCCTGAACACTGAAGCTTTCTTT.

This clone occurred once. Other DNA sequences of this sample code for an identical CDR3. V usage is TRBV5-6 and J usage is TRBJ1-2; TRBD1 aligns across 7 bases. CDR3 length: 14 amino acids. Looked up from germline, CDR1 is SGHDT and CDR2 is YYEEEE. With 4 bases clipped from V and 2 bases from J, the junction kept 5 bases outside the gene matches. The CDR3 spells CASSPTGQNYGYTF. For the CDR3, the DNA is TGTGCCAGCAGCCCAACGGGACAGAACTATGGCTACACCTTC.

The table lists this clone with a few counts. The gene calls are TRBV27 and TRBJ2-6; D is tentatively TRBD1 or TRBD2 (5 bases each). Germline assignment: CDR1 MNHEY and CDR2 SMNVEV (reference sequence). Trimming removed 3 bases from V and 0 bases from J, with 12 bases in between. The CDR3 spans 17 residues. The chain's CDR3 is CASSFEGPYSGANVLTF. Written as DNA, the CDR3 is TGTGCCAGCAGTTTTGAGGGGCCGTACTCTGGGGCCAACGTCCTGACTTTC.

A remark on this clone: The junction and the germline gene differ at one end; a read error may be behind it. The chain carries TRBV14 and TRBJ1-2; 8 nucleotides align to TRBD1. Germline V CDR1 and CDR2: SGHDN, FVKESK. This CDR3 is 14 amino acids long. This CDR3 reads CASSHGRAGGNRRF. The CDR3 coding sequence is TGTGCCAGCAGCCACGGGCGGGCAGGGGGCAATAGACGCTTC.

The rearrangement joins TRBV6-5 to TRBJ2-7, with TRBD1 matching 8 bases. The CDR3 has 13 residues. Germline CDR1 MNHEY, CDR2 SVGAGI. The trim removed 2 bases at V and 6 bases at J, leaving 3 bases unmatched. CDR3 amino acids: CASSYEQGGEQYF. The CDR3 nucleotides read TGTGCCAGCAGTTACGAACAGGGGGGCGAGCAGTACTTC.

This clone was detected once. This chain joins TRBV30 and TRBJ2-3; maybe TRBD1 (6 bases). The CDR3 has 15 amino acids. Trimming took 0 bases from V and 1 from J, leaving 11 bases between them. CDR1 and CDR2 (germline): GTSNPN, SVGIG (reference sequence). The CDR3 nucleotides are TGTGCCTGGAGTGTCGGACGGACAGGCACAGATACGCAGTATTTT. This sequence encodes CAWSVGRTGTDTQYF.

This clone has a handful of counts. V usage is TRBV29-1 and J usage is TRBJ2-1; 7 nucleotides agree with TRBD2. The V gene's germline CDR1 is SQVTM and CDR2 ANQGSEA. The CDR3 sequence is 16 residues long. The V and J ends lost 6 bases and 6 bases, in that order; junction bases with no gene match: 17. The DNA for the CDR3 is TGCAGCGTCCCCGGGACTACCAGGCCAGGATCCAATGAGCAGTTCTTC. It yields the protein CSVPGTTRPGSNEQFF.

The chain is built from TRBV30 and TRBJ2-3, with D perhaps given as TRBD1 or TRBD2 (6 bases each). V was trimmed by 3 bases and J by 4 bases, leaving 26 bases between them. The CDR3 is made up of 18 amino acids. Per germline, CDR1 GTSNPN and CDR2 SVGIG (reference sequence). In nucleotides, the CDR3 is TGTGCCTGGAGCGGGGGCGGCCTCCGGGGAACGTCGGCAGATACGCAGTATTTT. It translates to CAWSGGGLRGTSADTQYF.

This clone appeared a few times. The CDR3 loop is CASSRRRAGGELFF. CDR3 DNA sequence: TGTGCCAGCAGTAGGCGCAGGGCCGGGGGGGAGCTGTTTTTT. This sequence joins TRBV27 and TRBJ2-2, with D possibly being TRBD1 (5 bases). Germline CDR1 and CDR2: MNHEY and SMNVEV (reference sequence). The CDR3 consists of 14 residues. V was clipped by 5 bases and J by 8 bases, with 15 bases between them.

The chain uses TRBV4-1 and TRBJ1-1; D unresolved. V lost 4 bases, J lost 5 bases, and 14 bases lay in between. The length of the CDR3 is 14 residues. The V gene's germline CDR1 is MGHRA and CDR2 YSYEKL. The CDR3 coding sequence is TGCGCCAGCAGCCTAGAGCCCCGGAGGACTGAAGCTTTCTTT. Its protein is CASSLEPRRTEAFF.

The chain carries TRBV5-4 and TRBJ2-5; 7 nucleotides align to TRBD1. The CDR3 has 16 residues. Germline V gene sequence: CDR1 SGHNT, CDR2 YYREEE (reference sequence). Losses at the gene ends were 2 bases for V and 0 bases for J; bases not matched to a gene: 7. The CDR3 region has the DNA TGTGCCAGCAGCTTCCCATCGACAGGGCACCAAGAGACCCAGTACTTC. As protein: CASSFPSTGHQETQYF.

In its sample, this clone was seen a few times. The chain carries TRBV7-3 and TRBJ2-6; D might be TRBD1 or TRBD2, each matching 5 bases. The germline V and J ends were trimmed by 5 bases and 4 bases, with 12 bases remaining between them. There are 15 residues in the CDR3. Germline V gene sequence: CDR1 SGHTA, CDR2 FQGTGA. The DNA for the CDR3 is TGTGCCAGCAGCCGGGGCCCGGGGGGGGCCAACGTCCTGACTTTC. Encoded protein: CASSRGPGGANVLTF.

Points on this clone: Other nucleotide sequences from this sample produce the same CDR3. The genes are TRBV30 and TRBJ1-6; no clear D gene. CDR3 length: 15 amino acids. The ends were cut back, 0 bases at V and 1 base at J, with 7 bases in the middle. Germline lookup yields CDR1 GTSNPN and CDR2 SVGIG (reference sequence). The CDR3: CAWSVRSSYNSPLHF. CDR3 bases: TGTGCCTGGAGTGTGAGGTCATCCTATAATTCACCCCTCCACTTT.

The V and J genes are TRBV7-2 and TRBJ2-3, with 11 bases that match TRBD2. In germline, CDR1 is SGHTA, CDR2 FQGNSA. Germline trimming cut 5 bases from V and 14 bases from J; bases unmatched to any gene: 6. The CDR3 sequence is 12 residues long. The CDR3, as DNA: TGTGCCAGCAGCCCGGGGCTAGCGGGGGGGTATTTT. This encodes CASSPGLAGGYF.